The 20 T cell receptor beta chains below were found in one sample sequenced in a study of vaccination and CD4 T cells after COVID-19. Cultured CD4+ T cell DNA was sequenced using the Oncomine TCR Beta short-read assay. TCRdb called the PCR reads again in MiXCR, with one record for every CDR3 protein. The sample has 15,000 or so distinct CDR3 sequences; roughly three fifths are singletons. Treatment indicated: roughly 10-day PBMC culture with coronavirus spike peptide pools or control peptides (ViraFEST assay). What these receptors recognize is not known. Material for sequencing was CD4+ T cells from blood, cultured in vitro. Every receptor here comes from a human donor who had recovered from COVID-19.

This chain connects TRBV6-1 to TRBJ2-7; D is ambiguous. V shed 6 bases and J shed 0 bases, with 6 bases lying between them. The CDR3 spans 12 residues. Germline CDR1 MNHNS, CDR2 SASEGT. This CDR3 reads CASSSFSYEQYF. In DNA form, the CDR3 reads TGTGCCAGCAGCAGCTTCTCCTACGAGCAGTACTTC.

The V call is TRBV20-1, the J call TRBJ1-4, with unresolved D. CDR3 length: 13 residues. The V end lost 0 bases, the J end lost 7 bases, and 9 bases lay between the germline ends. CDR1 is DFQATT, CDR2 SNEGSKA, per germline (reference sequence). This CDR3 is CSAREQGSEKLFF. The CDR3 DNA follows: TGCAGTGCTAGAGAACAAGGGAGTGAAAAACTGTTTTTT.

The rearrangement uses TRBV19 and TRBJ1-1; a weak D match, TRBD1 (6 bases). Per the germline V gene, CDR1 is LNHDA and CDR2 is SQIVND (reference sequence). The CDR3 sequence is 16 residues long. V was shortened by 4 bases and J by 1 base, with 16 bases between the two germline ends. The CDR3 DNA sequence: TGTGCCAGTAGTACGACAGGTAGCCTCTCGAACACTGAAGCTTTCTTT. Translating gives CASSTTGSLSNTEAFF.

This clonotype was detected only a few times. This rearrangement joins TRBV6-1 to TRBJ1-5; D not certain. Germline assignment: CDR1 MNHNS and CDR2 SASEGT. The CDR3 contains 18 residues. The V gene lost 4 bases and the J gene lost 0 bases, with 19 bases spanning the gap. The CDR3 loop reads CASSGSPDHQYSNQPQHF. CDR3 nucleotides: TGTGCCAGCAGTGGTTCACCGGACCACCAATATAGCAATCAGCCCCAGCATTTT.

This chain uses TRBV30 with TRBJ1-6, with D uncertain. The CDR3 is 14 amino acids. CDR1 and CDR2 (germline): GTSNPN, SVGIG (reference sequence). The V and J ends lost 1 base and 6 bases respectively, with 10 bases between them. The CDR3 is CAWSGRDGNSPLHF. CDR3 sequence (DNA): TGTGCCTGGAGTGGGAGGGATGGTAATTCACCCCTCCACTTT.

The V gene is TRBV7-2, the J gene TRBJ1-3, with D possibly TRBD1 on 6 matching bases. V was clipped by 0 bases and J by 1 base, with 10 bases between them. Germline V gene data show CDR1 as SGHTA and CDR2 as FQGNSA. The CDR3 contains 16 residues. In DNA form, the CDR3 reads TGTGCCAGCAGCTTAGCGGGAGGGGGTTCTGGAAACACCATATATTTT. This sequence encodes CASSLAGGGSGNTIYF.

This chain links TRBV7-2 with TRBJ1-5; a possible D gene is TRBD1 (6 bases). The ends were cut back, 6 bases at V and 1 base at J, with 10 bases in the middle. This CDR3 spans 14 amino acids. Germline V gene data show CDR1 as SGHTA and CDR2 as FQGNSA. For the CDR3, the DNA is TGTGCCAGCAGTAATCAGGGGAGCAATCAGCCCCAGCATTTT. Its protein is CASSNQGSNQPQHF.

The V and J genes are TRBV15 and TRBJ1-4; D remains ambiguous. CDR3 length: 17 amino acids. The germline V and J ends were trimmed by 4 bases and 2 bases, with 17 bases remaining between them. The V gene's germline CDR1 is LNHNV and CDR2 YYDKDF (reference sequence). The CDR3, as DNA: TGTGCCACCAGCACCGCCCTGAAGGTTGCGACTAATGAAAAACTGTTTTTT. Translated, it gives CATSTALKVATNEKLFF. Full variable domain (outside the CDR3, taken from reference TRBV15 and TRBJ1-4): DAMVIQNPRYQVTQFGKPVTLSCSQTLNHNVMYWYQQKSSQAPKLLFHYYDKDFNNEADTPDNFQSRRPNTSFCFLDIRSPGLGDTAMYLCATSTALKVATNEKLFFGSGTQLSVL.

This clonotype turned up a few times. This chain uses TRBV7-2 with TRBJ2-7, with 10 bases fitting TRBD2. CDR1 is SGHTA, CDR2 FQGNSA, per germline. The CDR3 covers 15 residues. V shed 6 bases, J shed 5 bases, and the junction held 10 bases outside the gene matches. In DNA, the CDR3 is TGTGCCAGCAGTTCGCCGGGACTAGCGTTTCACGAGCAGTACTTC. Translation gives CASSSPGLAFHEQYF.

The CDR3 DNA follows: TGTGCCAGCAGCTTAGCGCAGGGGGCAGGTGGCTACACCTTC. Protein product: CASSLAQGAGGYTF. The V gene is TRBV7-2, the J gene TRBJ1-2, with TRBD1 matching over 8 bases. Trimming took 0 bases from V and 7 from J; bases not matched to a gene: 4. Germline values: CDR1 SGHTA, CDR2 FQGNSA. This CDR3 spans 14 amino acids.

The V call is TRBV7-9, the J call TRBJ2-2, with 7 nucleotides matching TRBD1. The CDR3 spans 15 residues. Germline values: CDR1 SEHNR, CDR2 FQNEAQ (reference sequence). The J segment lost 10 bases and the V segment lost 1 base, leaving 9 bases of the junction unmatched. The CDR3 spells CASSLGQGRLEELFF. The CDR3 coding sequence is TGTGCCAGCAGCTTAGGACAGGGTCGTTTGGAGGAGCTGTTTTTT.

The chain links TRBV6-2 or TRBV6-3 to TRBJ1-2, with 8 bases identical to TRBD1. Trimming at V came to 6 bases and at J to 6 bases, leaving 6 bases not matched to a gene. The CDR3 spans 13 residues. CDR1 is MNHEY and CDR2 is SVGEGT in the germline V gene. CDR3 DNA: TGTGCCAGCAGGAAGACAGGGGAAGATGGCTACACCTTC. The encoded protein is CASRKTGEDGYTF.

The genes are TRBV4-1 and TRBJ1-3, with D perhaps matching TRBD1 (6 bases). CDR1 is MGHRA and CDR2 is YSYEKL in the germline V gene. The CDR3 consists of 16 residues. V was pared by 1 base and J by 4 bases, with 14 bases between. The CDR3 bases are TGCGCCAGCAGCCAAGCAGCAGCGGGGGCGGGAAACACCATATATTTT. Amino acid sequence: CASSQAAAGAGNTIYF.

The chain combines TRBV1 with TRBJ2-7. TRBV1 is an annotated pseudogene. CDR3 length: 15 residues. The CDR3 protein is CTSSQTTHLTYEQYF. Written as DNA, the CDR3 is TGCACCAGCAGCCAAACCACCCACCTAACCTACGAGCAGTACTTC.

A few counts support this clonotype. This chain joins TRBV7-9 and TRBJ1-3; D is perhaps TRBD1 (6 bases). Deletions cut 4 bases from V and 4 bases from J, with 11 bases between. This CDR3 comprises 14 residues. Per the germline V gene, CDR1 is SEHNR and CDR2 is FQNEAQ (reference sequence). CDR3 residues: CASSSTGLGNTIYF. The CDR3 DNA reads as TGTGCCAGCAGCTCCACAGGGTTGGGAAACACCATATATTTT.

Only a few counts were recorded for this clonotype. The chain carries TRBV20-1 and TRBJ1-1, with 7 positions matching TRBD1. This CDR3 contains 12 residues. V lost 6 bases and J lost 1; bases outside the gene matches: 2. Germline assignment: CDR1 DFQATT and CDR2 SNEGSKA (reference sequence). Written as DNA, the CDR3 is TGCAGTGCGGGACAGAAGAACACTGAAGCTTTCTTT. It translates to CSAGQKNTEAFF.

The chain is built from TRBV6-1 and TRBJ1-5, with no clear D. Looked up from germline, CDR1 is MNHNS and CDR2 is SASEGT. Deletions cut 1 base from V and 0 bases from J, with 7 bases between. The CDR3 sequence is 15 residues long. In nucleotides, the CDR3 is TGTGCCAGCAGTGAAGGCGGGCTTAGCAATCAGCCCCAGCATTTT. Encoded protein: CASSEGGLSNQPQHF.

V usage is TRBV2 and J usage is TRBJ2-5; tentative D call: TRBD1 (5 bases). Germline assignment: CDR1 SNHLY and CDR2 FYNNEI. The length of the CDR3 is 18 residues. Trimming took 4 bases from V and 1 from J, leaving 22 bases between them. DNA of the CDR3: TGTGCCAGCAGTGTATCCGGAAGTGGGTGGGGCTTCCAAGAGACCCAGTACTTC. As protein: CASSVSGSGWGFQETQYF.

This clonotype occurred a few times. The J gene is TRBJ2-2, the V gene TRBV2; D may be TRBD2 (6 bases). Germline V gene sequence: CDR1 SNHLY, CDR2 FYNNEI. The V gene lost 6 bases and the J gene lost 1 base, with 15 bases spanning the gap. The CDR3 contains 16 residues. The CDR3 protein is CASSRDSLKNTGELFF. The CDR3, as DNA: TGTGCCAGCAGCCGGGACTCTCTAAAGAACACCGGGGAGCTGTTTTTT.

This clonotype is termed hyperexpanded. The gene calls are TRBV15 and TRBJ1-1, with TRBD1 identical over 9 bases. V gave up 3 bases and J gave up 4 bases; unmatched junction bases: 15. This CDR3 comprises 18 residues. CDR1 and CDR2 from the germline V gene are LNHNV and YYDKDF (reference sequence). The CDR3 here is CATSSEGGTGKDATEAFF. In nucleotides, the CDR3 is TGTGCCACCAGCAGTGAGGGGGGGACAGGGAAGGATGCCACTGAAGCTTTCTTT.